In this sample, the clone carrying this T cell receptor (beta chain) turned up many times. What it binds is not known. This sample was taken from a study of CD8 T cells in ankylosing spondylitis. Study findings and constraints: Enrichment of disease-linked clones was reportedly significant in matched ankylosing spondylitis synovial fluid.

A single record per CDR3 protein comes from TCRdb applying MiXCR to the 5' RACE reads. The table records some 220,000 distinct CDR3 sequences, about 10% of them present only once. The sample was blood, either unsorted or a sorted T cell fraction (not recorded which). The clonotype was recovered from a male donor with ankylosing spondylitis or in good health (not recorded which).

The CDR3 DNA reads TGTGCCAGCAGCTTATCTCTGGTGGCGGACGAGCAGTACTTC. This sequence encodes CASSLSLVADEQYF. V and J are TRBV7-9 and TRBJ2-7; D unresolved. The germline CDR1 and CDR2 sequences are SEHNR and FQNEAQ (reference sequence). The CDR3 consists of 14 residues. V was clipped by 2 bases and J by 5 bases, with 13 bases between them. The whole variable domain, remainder taken from reference TRBV7-9 and TRBJ2-7, is DTGVSQNPRHKITKRGQNVTFRCDPISEHNRLYWYRQTLGQGPEFLTYFQNEAQLEKSRLLSDRFSAERPKGSFSTLEIQRTEQGDSAMYLCASSLSLVADEQYFGPGTRLTVT.